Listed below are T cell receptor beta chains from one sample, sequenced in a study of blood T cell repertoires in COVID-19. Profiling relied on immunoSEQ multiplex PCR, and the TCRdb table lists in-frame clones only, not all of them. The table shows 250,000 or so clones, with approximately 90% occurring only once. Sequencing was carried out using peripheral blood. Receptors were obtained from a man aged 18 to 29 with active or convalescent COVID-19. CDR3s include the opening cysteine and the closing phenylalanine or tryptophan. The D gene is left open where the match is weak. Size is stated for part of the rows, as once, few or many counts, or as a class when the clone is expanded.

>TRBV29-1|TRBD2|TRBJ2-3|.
CSVAGLAGGSDTQYF
TGCAGCGTAGCCGGACTAGCGGGGGGTTCAGATACGCAGTATTTT
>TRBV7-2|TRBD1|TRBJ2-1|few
CASRLAGTGSNEQFF
TGTGCCAGCAGACTAGCCGGGACAGGGAGCAATGAGCAGTTCTTC
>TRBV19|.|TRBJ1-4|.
CASRPLEGNTNEKLFF
TGTGCCAGTAGGCCGCTCGAGGGAAATACTAATGAAAAACTGTTTTTT
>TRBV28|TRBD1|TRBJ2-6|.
CASIPGQGASSGANVLTF
TGTGCCAGCATTCCCGGACAGGGGGCATCCTCTGGGGCCAACGTCCTGACTTTC
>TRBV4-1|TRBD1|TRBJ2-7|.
CASSHRQGFRDEQYF
TGCGCCAGCAGCCACCGACAGGGGTTCAGGGACGAGCAGTACTTC
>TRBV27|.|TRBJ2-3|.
CASSLFGTSTDTQYF
TGTGCCAGCAGTTTGTTTGGGACTAGCACAGATACGCAGTATTTT
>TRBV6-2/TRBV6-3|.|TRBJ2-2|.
CASSYPTRTGELFF
TGTGCCAGCAGTTACCCCACGCGGACCGGGGAGCTGTTTTTT
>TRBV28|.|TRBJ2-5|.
CASSNNRKGGETQYF
TGTGCCAGCAGTAATAACAGGAAAGGAGGGGAGACCCAGTACTTC
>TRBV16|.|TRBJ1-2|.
CASSATGSSYGYTF
TGTGCCAGCAGCGCAACAGGGAGTAGCTATGGCTACACCTTC
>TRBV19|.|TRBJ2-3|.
CASSITRGTDTQYF
TGTGCCAGTAGTATCACTCGGGGAACAGATACGCAGTATTTT
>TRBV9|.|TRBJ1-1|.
CASSVGSRNTEAFF
TGTGCCAGCAGCGTAGGTTCCAGGAACACTGAAGCTTTCTTT
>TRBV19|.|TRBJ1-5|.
CASSMWRDRNQPQHF
TGTGCCAGTAGTATGTGGAGGGATCGCAATCAGCCCCAGCATTTT
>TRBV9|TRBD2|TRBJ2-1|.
CASSAPSGRSYNEQFF
TGTGCCAGCAGCGCCCCGAGCGGGAGGTCCTACAATGAGCAGTTCTTC
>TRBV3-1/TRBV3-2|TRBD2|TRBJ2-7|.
CASSLHQVRSGGYEQYF
TGTGCCAGCAGCCTCCACCAGGTCAGAAGCGGGGGATACGAGCAGTACTTC
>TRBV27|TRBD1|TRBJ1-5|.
CASSPRGESNQPQHF
TGTGCCAGCAGTCCCAGGGGGGAGAGCAATCAGCCCCAGCATTTT
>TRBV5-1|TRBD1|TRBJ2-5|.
CASSFRQGPAGETQYF
TGCGCCAGCAGCTTTCGACAGGGACCTGCAGGAGAGACCCAGTACTTC
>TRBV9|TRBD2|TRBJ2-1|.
CASSGGLAGGSSYNEQFF
TGTGCCAGCAGCGGGGGACTAGCGGGAGGCAGCTCCTACAATGAGCAGTTCTTC
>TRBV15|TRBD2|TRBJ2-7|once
CATSRAAGGLSYEQYF
TGTGCCACCAGCAGAGCGGCGGGAGGCCTCTCCTACGAGCAGTACTTC
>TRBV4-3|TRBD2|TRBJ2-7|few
CASSQEAGGPYEQYF
TGCGCCAGCAGCCAAGAGGCGGGAGGGCCCTACGAGCAGTACTTC
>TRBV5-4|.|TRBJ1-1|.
CASSLDTGRNTEAFF
TGTGCCAGCAGCTTGGATACAGGGCGGAACACTGAAGCTTTCTTT
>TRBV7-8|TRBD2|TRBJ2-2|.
CASSPPGSGRHGELFF
TGTGCCAGCAGCCCCCCCGGTAGCGGGAGGCACGGGGAGCTGTTTTTT
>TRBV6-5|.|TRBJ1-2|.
CASSYGGEGGYTF
TGTGCCAGCAGTTATGGGGGCGAGGGTGGCTACACCTTC
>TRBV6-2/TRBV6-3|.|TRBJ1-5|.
CASSYVTGNQPQHF
TGTGCCAGCAGTTACGTTACAGGGAATCAGCCCCAGCATTTT
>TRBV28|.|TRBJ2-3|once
CASSSSGVGTDTQYF
TGTGCCAGCAGTAGCTCGGGAGTAGGCACAGATACGCAGTATTTT
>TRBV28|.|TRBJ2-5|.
CASSRSGMPQETQYF
TGTGCCAGCAGTCGTTCGGGAATGCCCCAAGAGACCCAGTACTTC
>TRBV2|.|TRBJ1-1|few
CAELGNTEAFF
TGTGCCGAGCTTGGGAACACTGAAGCTTTCTTT
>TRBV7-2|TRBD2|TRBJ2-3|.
CASSNMGGEGADTQYF
TGTGCCAGCAGCAATATGGGAGGGGAAGGTGCAGATACGCAGTATTTT
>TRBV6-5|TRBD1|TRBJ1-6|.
CASHIQGNSPLHF
TGTGCCAGCCACATACAGGGGAATTCACCCCTCCACTTT
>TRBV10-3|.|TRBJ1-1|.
CAISESSNRDVNTEAFF
TGTGCCATCAGTGAGTCGAGCAACAGGGATGTGAACACTGAAGCTTTCTTT
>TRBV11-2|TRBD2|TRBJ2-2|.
CASSYRTSGRPGELFF
TGTGCCAGCAGCTACCGGACTAGCGGGAGACCCGGGGAGCTGTTTTTT
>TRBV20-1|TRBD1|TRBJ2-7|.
CSASSPGGYEQYF
TGCAGTGCTAGTAGTCCAGGGGGCTACGAGCAGTACTTC
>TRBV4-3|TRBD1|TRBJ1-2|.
CASSQTGVYGYTF
TGCGCCAGCAGCCAGACAGGGGTGTACGGCTACACCTTC
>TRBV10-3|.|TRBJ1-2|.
CAISAGPGYGYTF
TGTGCCATCAGCGCGGGGCCCGGCTATGGCTACACCTTC
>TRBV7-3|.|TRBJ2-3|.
CASSPSTDTQYF
TGTGCCAGCAGCCCGAGCACAGATACGCAGTATTTT
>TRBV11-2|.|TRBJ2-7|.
CASSNTYEQYF
TGTGCCAGCAGCAATACCTACGAGCAGTACTTC
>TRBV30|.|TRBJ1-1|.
CAWSVTGGPTEAFF
TGTGCCTGGAGTGTCACGGGGGGGCCTACTGAAGCTTTCTTT
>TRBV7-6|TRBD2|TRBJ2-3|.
CASSQGLAGRTDTQYF
TGTGCCAGCAGCCAGGGACTAGCGGGTCGCACAGATACGCAGTATTTT